The 17 T cell receptor beta chains given below trace back to one sample, sequenced in a study of T cells after yellow fever vaccination. TCRdb recomputed calls from the 5' RACE reads with MiXCR, one row per CDR3 protein. The top ten clones hold about a quarter of a sample with some 300,000 distinct CDR3 sequences, 3.6% of them seen once. Sequencing was performed on PBMCs, taken on the day of the yellow fever booster vaccination. Source of these receptors: a man between 18 and 35 years old who received the YFV17D yellow fever vaccine.

This clonotype was recorded many times. The rearrangement links TRBV5-5 to TRBJ1-2; 9 bases are a match to TRBD1. The V and J ends lost 4 bases and 4 bases, in that order; junction bases with no gene match: 8. CDR3 length: 15 amino acids. Germline-derived CDR1 and CDR2 are SGHKS and YYEKEE (reference sequence). The CDR3 reads CASSMGQGLGYGYTF. The CDR3 DNA sequence: TGTGCCAGCAGCATGGGACAGGGCTTAGGCTATGGCTACACCTTC.

This clonotype was recorded at least ten times. The chain combines TRBV15 with TRBJ1-5, with D unclear. The germline CDR1 and CDR2 sequences are LNHNV and YYDKDF (reference sequence). The ends were cut back, 0 bases at V and 7 bases at J, with 10 bases in the middle. The CDR3 spans 14 residues. The CDR3 protein is CATSRDAVSQPQHF. CDR3 nucleotide sequence: TGTGCCACCAGCAGAGATGCGGTATCCCAGCCCCAGCATTTT.

This clonotype came up many times. This chain connects TRBV7-2 to TRBJ2-1, with 9 positions matching TRBD2. Looked up from germline, CDR1 is SGHTA and CDR2 is FQGNSA. The CDR3 extends over 13 amino acids. The J segment lost 9 bases and the V segment lost 5 bases, leaving 5 bases of the junction unmatched. The CDR3 DNA is TGTGCCAGCAGCAATGCGGGGGGGGGTGAGCAGTTCTTC. This translates into CASSNAGGGEQFF.

At least ten counts were recorded for this clonotype. The chain couples TRBV6-2 or TRBV6-3 to TRBJ2-1, with D unclear. Germline-derived CDR1 and CDR2 are MNHEY and SVGEGT. CDR3 size: 12 residues. Trimming removed 7 bases from V and 7 bases from J, with 11 bases in between. CDR3 nucleotide sequence: TGTGCCAGCACCGGTCCTAAGAATGAGCAGTTCTTC. Its translation is CASTGPKNEQFF.

This clonotype was detected only a few times. CDR3 protein: CASSWVGNEQFF. For the CDR3, the DNA is TGTGCCAGCAGTTGGGTGGGCAATGAGCAGTTCTTC. V is TRBV12-3 or TRBV12-4 and J is TRBJ2-1; no clear D gene. Trimming removed 4 bases at V and 6 bases at J, with 7 bases between. This CDR3 has 12 amino acids.

This clonotype was counted at least ten times. The chain has TRBV7-8 and TRBJ1-1; no reliable D call. Germline lookup yields CDR1 SGHVS and CDR2 FQNEAQ. The V end was cut by 2 bases, the J end by 1 base, with 5 bases between. The CDR3 length is 13 residues. The CDR3 DNA reads as TGTGCCAGCAGCTTAATAGGGAACACTGAAGCTTTCTTT. Its protein product is CASSLIGNTEAFF. The full variable domain, completed using reference TRBV7-8 and TRBJ1-1, is GAGVSQSPRYKVAKRGQDVALRCDPISGHVSLFWYQQALGQGPEFLTYFQNEAQLDKSGLPSDRFFAERPEGSVSTLKIQRTQQEDSAVYLCASSLIGNTEAFFGQGTRLTVV.

The sample holds a few counts of this clonotype. This sequence joins TRBV4-2 and TRBJ2-7; D is perhaps TRBD1 (6 bases). The CDR3 consists of 14 residues. The V gene lost 1 base and the J gene lost 7 bases, with 14 bases spanning the gap. From germline, CDR1 is LGHNA and CDR2 YNFKEQ. The CDR3 DNA is TGTGCCAGCAGCCAAGGGACAGTTAATATGGAGCAGTACTTC. Translated, it gives CASSQGTVNMEQYF.

This clonotype was seen only a few times. The rearrangement uses TRBV5-1 and TRBJ2-5; TRBD2 aligns across 8 bases. The CDR3 contains 14 residues. Germline CDR1 SGHRS, CDR2 YFSETQ. The trim removed 4 bases at V and 7 bases at J, leaving 9 bases unmatched. DNA for the CDR3: TGCGCCAGCAGCCCGCGGACTAGCCTCAGGACCCAGTACTTC. Translated: CASSPRTSLRTQYF.

This clonotype has ten or more counts. The chain couples TRBV5-1 to TRBJ2-5, with 8 bases that match TRBD2. The CDR3 extends over 14 amino acids. V was pared by 2 bases and J by 5 bases, with 5 bases of the junction left unmatched. In germline, CDR1 is SGHRS, CDR2 YFSETQ. The CDR3 loop is CASSFGGAGETQYF. The CDR3 DNA follows: TGCGCCAGCAGCTTCGGGGGGGCCGGGGAGACCCAGTACTTC.

A few counts support this clonotype. This chain links TRBV20-1 with TRBJ2-7; a weak D match, TRBD1 (5 bases). Trimming cost V 4 bases and J 5 bases, with 18 bases left between them. This CDR3 has 14 amino acids. CDR1 and CDR2 from the germline V gene are DFQATT and SNEGSKA (reference sequence). CDR3 nucleotides: TGCAGTGCTAATGGGCGCAGGGCGGTGGACGAGCAGTACTTC. As protein: CSANGRRAVDEQYF.

This clonotype was seen only a few times. This chain uses TRBV20-1 with TRBJ2-7, with 8 bases matching TRBD1. V was pared by 3 bases and J by 3 bases, with 4 bases of the junction left unmatched. Germline CDR1 DFQATT, CDR2 SNEGSKA (reference sequence). The CDR3 runs to 13 residues. The CDR3 loop is CSARDRDVYEQYF. CDR3 DNA sequence: TGCAGTGCTAGGGACAGGGATGTCTACGAGCAGTACTTC.

This rearrangement joins TRBV5-1 to TRBJ1-5, with D perhaps matching TRBD1 (6 bases). The CDR3 runs 13 residues. V was trimmed by 0 bases and J by 9 bases, leaving 10 bases between them. Germline values: CDR1 SGHRS, CDR2 YFSETQ. CDR3 nucleotide sequence: TGCGCCAGCAGCTTGGGCCCAGGGGCGCCCCAGCATTTT. Its protein product is CASSLGPGAPQHF.

The chain uses TRBV24-1 and TRBJ1-2; D ambiguous. The V gene lost 4 bases and the J gene lost 2 bases, with 10 bases spanning the gap. The CDR3 contains 14 residues. The germline gives CDR1 KGHDR, CDR2 SFDVKD. CDR3 amino acids: CATSDLDRNYGYTF. The CDR3 DNA reads TGTGCCACCAGTGACCTGGACCGCAACTATGGCTACACCTTC.

This clonotype was picked up a small number of times. The V gene is TRBV20-1, the J gene TRBJ1-2; no clear D gene. CDR3 size: 11 residues. Germline assignment: CDR1 DFQATT and CDR2 SNEGSKA (reference sequence). The V and J ends lost 6 bases and 3 bases respectively, with 8 bases between them. Here the CDR3 DNA reads TGCAGTGCCTCATTGTACTATGGCTACACCTTC. Translation: CSASLYYGYTF.

The CDR3 nucleotides are TGCGCAGGGCGGGGGGGCTCAGATACGCAGTATTTT. It specifies CAGRGGSDTQYF. The V gene is TRBV29-1, the J gene TRBJ2-3; 9 bases map to TRBD2. CDR1 is SQVTM and CDR2 is ANQGSEA in the germline V gene. The CDR3 totals 12 residues.

This clonotype was seen at least ten times. The gene calls are TRBV4-3 and TRBJ2-5, with a tentative D call TRBD1 (6 bases). The CDR3 has 13 amino acids. Trimming shortened V by 1 base and J by 3 bases, and 6 bases separated the two germline ends. Germline CDR1 and CDR2: LGHNA and YSLEER. The CDR3 sequence: CASSQGTEETQYF. Here the CDR3 DNA reads TGCGCCAGCAGCCAAGGGACAGAAGAGACCCAGTACTTC.

The rearrangement links TRBV10-3 to TRBJ2-7, with 10 bases that match TRBD2. Germline CDR1 and CDR2: ENHRY and SYGVKD. This CDR3 contains 14 residues. J gave up 0 bases and V 7 bases, and 3 bases lay outside the gene matches. The CDR3 nucleotides read TGTGCCATCAATCCTAGCGGGAGCTCCTACGAGCAGTACTTC. It specifies CAINPSGSSYEQYF.